These 26 T cell receptor beta chains came from one sample sequenced in a study of blood T cell repertoires in COVID-19. Measured with immunoSEQ multiplex PCR; TCRdb has only the in-frame clones, and not every one. The sample lists about 220,000 clones, 70% to 85% occurring once. Sequenced input: PBMCs or T cells enriched from blood (not recorded which). These receptor sequences come from an older woman who had recovered from COVID-19.

V gene TRBV2 combines with J gene TRBJ1-5; the D gene is possibly TRBD1 (5 bases). Trimming removed 0 bases from V and 2 bases from J, with 5 bases in between. The CDR3 is made up of 14 amino acids. Germline CDR1 and CDR2: SNHLY and FYNNEI. The CDR3, as DNA: TGTGCCAGCAGTGAAGCGACAGGCAATCAGCCCCAGCATTTT. It translates to CASSEATGNQPQHF.

This chain joins TRBV19 and TRBJ2-7, with 11 bases that match TRBD2. This CDR3 contains 17 residues. Germline CDR1 and CDR2: LNHDA and SQIVND (reference sequence). Trimming took 8 bases from V and 2 from J; bases not matched to a gene: 14. CDR3 loop: CASRPVTSGSRPYEQYF. CDR3 coding DNA: TGTGCCAGTCGTCCCGTAACTAGCGGGAGTAGGCCCTACGAGCAGTACTTC.

This chain uses TRBV14 with TRBJ1-1; D is ambiguous. The CDR3 contains 18 residues. The germline CDR1 and CDR2 sequences are SGHDN and FVKESK. Trimming took off 0 bases at V and 3 bases at J, with 20 bases between the two ends. The CDR3 protein is CASSQDLLSFEVDTEAFF. The DNA for the CDR3 is TGTGCCAGCAGCCAAGATCTCCTATCCTTTGAAGTGGACACTGAAGCTTTCTTT. The full variable domain, with the rest looked up from reference TRBV14 and TRBJ1-1, is EAGVTQFPSHSVIEKGQTVTLRCDPISGHDNLYWYRRVMGKEIKFLLHFVKESKQDESGMPNNRFLAERTGGTYSTLKVQPAELEDSGVYFCASSQDLLSFEVDTEAFFGQGTRLTVV.

V and J are TRBV29-1 and TRBJ1-1, with 7 bases lining up with TRBD1. The length of the CDR3 is 13 residues. Trimming took 5 bases from V and 0 from J; bases not matched to a gene: 3. Germline-derived CDR1 and CDR2 are SQVTM and ANQGSEA. The CDR3 DNA is TGCAGCGTTCTGGACAGGATGAACACTGAAGCTTTCTTT. This codes for CSVLDRMNTEAFF.

For the CDR3, the DNA is TGCGCCAGTTCCTTGGGGGGGCAGAAAGATACGCAGTATTTT. Residues: CASSLGGQKDTQYF. The chain joins TRBV5-1 to TRBJ2-3; TRBD2 is a possible D gene (7 bases). This CDR3 spans 14 amino acids. Trimming stripped 8 bases from V and 5 bases from J, with 18 bases between. From germline, CDR1 is SGHRS and CDR2 YFSETQ.

The V call is TRBV2, the J call TRBJ1-5; TRBD1 matches 7 bases. Trimming took 4 bases from V and 0 from J; bases not matched to a gene: 3. The CDR3 has 15 amino acids. Germline assignment: CDR1 SNHLY and CDR2 FYNNEI. CDR3: CASSGDSLSNQPQHF. CDR3 DNA: TGTGCCAGCAGTGGGGACAGTCTTAGCAATCAGCCCCAGCATTTT.

V and J are TRBV5-5 and TRBJ2-7; 10 nucleotides line up with TRBD1. Trimming removed 2 bases from V and 3 bases from J; junction bases left unmatched: 2. CDR3 length equals 14 residues. The germline V gene has CDR1 SGHKS and CDR2 YYEKEE (reference sequence). CDR3 in amino acids: CASSFGTGVYEQYF. CDR3 coding DNA: TGTGCCAGCAGCTTCGGGACAGGGGTCTACGAGCAGTACTTC.

The chain has TRBV5-1 and TRBJ1-2; D uncertain. The CDR3 extends over 14 amino acids. Germline CDR1 is SGHRS and CDR2 is YFSETQ. Trimming shortened V by 5 bases and J by 0 bases, and 11 bases separated the two germline ends. CDR3 sequence (DNA): TGCGCCAGCAGGGAGTTCACTACTAACTATGGCTACACCTTC. Translated, it gives CASREFTTNYGYTF.

The chain uses TRBV6-5 and TRBJ1-4; D is possibly TRBD1 (6 bases). The CDR3 has 12 residues. The V end lost 10 bases, the J end lost 8 bases, and 14 bases lay between the germline ends. Germline CDR1 reads MNHEY; CDR2 reads SVGAGI. CDR3 DNA: TGTGCCACCCGTAACAGGGACGAAAAACTGTTTTTT. Amino acid sequence: CATRNRDEKLFF.

The chain is built from TRBV19 and TRBJ1-5; 10 nucleotides line up with TRBD1. V gave up 0 bases and J gave up 7 bases; unmatched junction bases: 9. This CDR3 is built from 17 residues. Germline V gene lookup returns CDR1 LNHDA and CDR2 SQIVND (reference sequence). DNA for the CDR3: TGTGCCAGTAGTATAGATGGGGACAGGGGAGTAAAACAGCCCCAGCATTTT. Amino acids: CASSIDGDRGVKQPQHF.

This clone was detected only once. The CDR3 DNA follows: TGTGCCAGCAGCGTTGCCGGGGGAGCTGAAGCTTTCTTT. As protein: CASSVAGGAEAFF. This chain uses TRBV5-6 with TRBJ1-1, with D maybe TRBD1 (5 bases). Germline CDR1 is SGHDT and CDR2 is YYEEEE. This CDR3 has 13 amino acids. Between the trimmed V and J ends, which lost 4 bases and 6 bases, there was a span of 13 bases.

The CDR3 coding sequence is TGCACCATCGACACCGGAGAGACCCAGTACTTC. This codes for CTIDTGETQYF. This sequence joins TRBV29-1 and TRBJ2-5; D gene uncertain. The CDR3 extends over 11 amino acids. Germline values: CDR1 SQVTM, CDR2 ANQGSEA.

V gene TRBV7-8 combines with J gene TRBJ1-1; 8 positions match TRBD1. Per germline, CDR1 SGHVS and CDR2 FQNEAQ. Losses at the gene ends were 5 bases for V and 1 base for J; bases not matched to a gene: 6. The CDR3 loop spans 15 amino acids. The CDR3 here is CASSEGQGWNTEAFF. As DNA, the CDR3 is TGTGCCAGCAGCGAAGGACAGGGTTGGAACACTGAAGCTTTCTTT.

The gene calls are TRBV7-2 and TRBJ2-7; 8 nucleotides agree with TRBD2. This CDR3 has 14 residues. J lost 5 bases, V lost 6 bases, and 9 bases had no gene match. From germline, CDR1 is SGHTA and CDR2 FQGNSA. The CDR3 coding sequence is TGTGCCAGCAGTTTGATAGCGGGGACCCACGAGCAGTACTTC. This translates into CASSLIAGTHEQYF.

This chain uses TRBV12-3 or TRBV12-4 with TRBJ2-4; TRBD1 matches at 9 bases. The trim removed 4 bases at V and 16 bases at J, leaving 8 bases unmatched. This CDR3 contains 12 residues. The CDR3 protein is CASSSGQGNRYF. DNA for the CDR3: TGTGCCAGCAGTTCGGGACAGGGAAACCGTTACTTC.

This chain links TRBV6-5 with TRBJ2-5, with D possibly matching TRBD2 (5 bases). Germline values: CDR1 MNHEY, CDR2 SVGAGI. Trimming took 6 bases from V and 2 from J, leaving 10 bases between them. This CDR3 has 13 amino acids. CDR3 loop: CASRASGQETQYF. The CDR3 DNA reads as TGTGCCAGCAGGGCCTCGGGGCAAGAGACCCAGTACTTC.

The J gene is TRBJ2-6, the V gene TRBV5-8, with TRBD1 as a possible D gene (6 bases). CDR1 is SGHTS and CDR2 is YDEGEE in the germline V gene. CDR3 size: 16 residues. V was trimmed by 5 bases and J by 2 bases, leaving 14 bases between them. DNA of the CDR3: TGTGCCAGCAGTCCGGACAGCCCTCCTGGGGCCAACGTCCTGACTTTC. Translating gives CASSPDSPPGANVLTF.

The chain carries TRBV19 and TRBJ1-6; D unclear. This CDR3 spans 15 amino acids. Germline CDR1 and CDR2: LNHDA and SQIVND (reference sequence). V lost 7 bases, J lost 6 bases, and 16 bases lay in between. CDR3 protein: CASKLGWGGNSPLHF. In DNA form, the CDR3 reads TGTGCCAGTAAGCTAGGGTGGGGAGGTAATTCACCCCTCCACTTT.

The chain links TRBV29-1 to TRBJ1-1; a possible D gene is TRBD1 (5 bases). The length of the CDR3 is 13 residues. Trimming shortened V by 4 bases and J by 1 base, and 10 bases separated the two germline ends. The V gene's germline CDR1 is SQVTM and CDR2 ANQGSEA. CDR3: CSVAKTGNTEAFF. CDR3 sequence (DNA): TGCAGCGTTGCTAAAACAGGGAACACTGAAGCTTTCTTT.

This rearrangement joins TRBV11-2 to TRBJ2-2, with a possible D match to TRBD1 (6 bases). The V and J ends lost 4 bases and 0 bases respectively, with 15 bases between them. CDR1 and CDR2 (germline): SGHAT, FQNNGV. The CDR3 covers 17 residues. The CDR3 coding sequence is TGTGCCAGCAGCTCGATCAAAGACAGGTCGAACACCGGGGAGCTGTTTTTT. Its protein product is CASSSIKDRSNTGELFF.

A few counts support this clone. The CDR3 region is CAISGRGFGTEAFF. In DNA, the CDR3 is TGTGCCATCAGTGGGCGGGGGTTTGGCACTGAAGCTTTCTTT. The chain has TRBV10-3 and TRBJ1-1, with D perhaps matching TRBD1 (5 bases). CDR1 and CDR2 from the germline V gene are ENHRY and SYGVKD. Trimming shortened V by 4 bases and J by 4 bases, and 13 bases separated the two germline ends. There are 14 residues in the CDR3.

This chain connects TRBV7-2 to TRBJ2-2, with D possibly matching TRBD1 (5 bases). Germline V gene sequence: CDR1 SGHTA, CDR2 FQGNSA. Trimming pared 5 bases from V and 0 bases from J, leaving 13 bases between. The length of the CDR3 is 16 residues. The CDR3 bases are TGTGCCAGCAGCACAGGACACATCGCGAACACCGGGGAGCTGTTTTTT. Amino acid sequence: CASSTGHIANTGELFF.

The chain uses TRBV5-1 and TRBJ2-7; TRBD2 matches 9 bases. The trim removed 0 bases at V and 2 bases at J, leaving 6 bases unmatched. CDR1 SGHRS and CDR2 YFSETQ come from the germline V gene. The CDR3 extends over 16 amino acids. CDR3 bases: TGCGCCAGCAGCTTGGGGGCGGGAGGGGGGGCCTACGAGCAGTACTTC. The encoded protein is CASSLGAGGGAYEQYF. The full variable domain, in which reference TRBV5-1 and TRBJ2-7 provide the parts outside the CDR3, is KAGVTQTPRYLIKTRGQQVTLSCSPISGHRSVSWYQQTPGQGLQFLFEYFSETQRNKGNFPGRFSGRQFSNSRSEMNVSTLELGDSALYLCASSLGAGGGAYEQYFGPGTRLTVT.

The chain is built from TRBV7-9 and TRBJ1-5, with TRBD1 as a possible D gene (5 bases). This CDR3 comprises 15 residues. The V gene's germline CDR1 is SEHNR and CDR2 FQNEAQ (reference sequence). Trimming left V 6 bases short and J 4 bases short, with 16 bases between. The CDR3 sequence is CASSQGGGENQPQHF. The CDR3 bases are TGTGCCAGCAGTCAAGGAGGAGGGGAGAATCAGCCCCAGCATTTT.

The chain couples TRBV5-5 to TRBJ1-3, with 9 bases fitting TRBD1. The germline gives CDR1 SGHKS, CDR2 YYEKEE (reference sequence). V lost 4 bases to trimming and J lost 5 bases; unmatched junction nucleotides: 4. The CDR3 contains 14 residues. In DNA, the CDR3 is TGTGCCAGCAGCCCGGACAGGGGCCGAAACACCATATATTTT. This sequence encodes CASSPDRGRNTIYF.

This clone occurred a few times. The chain uses TRBV27 and TRBJ1-2; 8 positions agree with TRBD1. V shed 6 bases, J shed 3 bases, and the junction held 9 bases outside the gene matches. CDR3 length: 15 amino acids. In germline, CDR1 is MNHEY, CDR2 SMNVEV (reference sequence). The CDR3 nucleotides are TGTGCCAGCAGACCAAGGACAGGGCAGGACTATGGCTACACCTTC. Translated, it gives CASRPRTGQDYGYTF.